A single sample gave rise to the 20 T cell receptor beta chains below, sequenced in a study of post-analysis software for immune sequencing data. The study, taken as a whole, reports: TRBV segments more frequent in patients than in controls numbered roughly 5 and included TRBV5-6, TRBV5-1 and TRBV20-1.

Which antigens these TCRs recognize remains unknown. TCR beta cDNA libraries had unique molecular identifiers. TCRdb called the PCR reads again in MiXCR, with one record for every CDR3 protein. The table shows more than 450,000 distinct CDR3 sequences, with 34% occurring only once. The sample comprised blood. These receptors all come from a girl aged 2 to 17 with multiple sclerosis.

V usage is TRBV27 and J usage is TRBJ2-7, with 7 bases identical to TRBD1. Matching the DNA end better, TRBJ2-5 makes the J call doubtful. Germline CDR1 and CDR2: MNHEY and SMNVEV (reference sequence). The CDR3 spans 14 residues. CDR3 in amino acids: CASSLRTGIGTQYF. Here the CDR3 DNA reads TGTGCCAGCAGTTTAAGGACAGGCATAGGGACCCAGTACTTC.

The chain has TRBV5-1 and TRBJ2-1, with 8 positions matching TRBD1. CDR3 length: 16 residues. CDR1 is SGHRS and CDR2 is YFSETQ in the germline V gene. J lost 6 bases, V lost 5 bases, and 13 bases had no gene match. CDR3 in amino acids: CASSPMPGQDPNEQFF. The CDR3 DNA reads TGCGCCAGCAGTCCCATGCCGGGACAGGATCCCAATGAGCAGTTCTTC.

V and J are TRBV5-1 and TRBJ2-7, with unresolved D. Germline values: CDR1 SGHRS, CDR2 YFSETQ. The V and J ends lost 0 bases and 3 bases respectively, with 13 bases between them. The CDR3 has 15 amino acids. This CDR3 is CASSLEPESGYEQYF. CDR3 bases: TGCGCCAGCAGCTTGGAGCCAGAATCGGGCTACGAGCAGTACTTC.

The chain couples TRBV29-1 to TRBJ2-3, with a tentative D call TRBD2 (6 bases). The CDR3 runs 15 residues. V shed 4 bases and J shed 0 bases, with 14 bases lying between them. Germline CDR1 SQVTM, CDR2 ANQGSEA. This CDR3 is CSVGRSGTSTDTQYF. DNA of the CDR3: TGCAGCGTTGGAAGATCGGGGACTAGCACAGATACGCAGTATTTT.

The J gene is TRBJ1-5, the V gene TRBV6-5, with D perhaps TRBD1 (5 bases). V lost 0 bases and J 9 bases, leaving 9 bases between the germline ends. The CDR3 sequence is 13 residues long. The germline V gene encodes CDR1 MNHEY and CDR2 SVGAGI. CDR3 sequence: CASSYSIDRPQHF. In DNA form, the CDR3 reads TGTGCCAGCAGTTACTCGATTGACAGGCCCCAGCATTTT.

This chain links TRBV9 with TRBJ2-4; D ambiguous. The CDR3 covers 15 residues. Germline CDR1 and CDR2: SGDLS and YYNGEE. The ends were cut back, 4 bases at V and 4 bases at J, with 15 bases in the middle. The CDR3 here is CASSPRAFDKNIQYF. CDR3 in DNA: TGTGCCAGCAGCCCGCGAGCTTTCGATAAAAACATTCAGTACTTC.

The CDR3 spells CASSLEGVMHFTDTQYF. The CDR3 region has the DNA TGCGCCAGCAGCTTGGAGGGAGTTATGCATTTCACAGATACGCAGTATTTT. The rearrangement uses TRBV5-1 and TRBJ2-3; D is perhaps TRBD2 (5 bases). Germline V CDR1 and CDR2: SGHRS, YFSETQ. This CDR3 is 17 amino acids long. Trimming took 0 bases from V and 2 from J, leaving 16 bases between them.

This clonotype was recorded a few times. The chain recombines TRBV5-1 with TRBJ2-3, with 9 bases that match TRBD1. V trimming: 0 bases; J trimming: 1 base; junction bases outside the gene matches: 6. The CDR3 sequence is 17 residues long. Germline values: CDR1 SGHRS, CDR2 YFSETQ. The CDR3 coding sequence is TGCGCCAGCAGCTTGGCCGGGACAGGGCTACGCACAGATACGCAGTATTTT. Residues: CASSLAGTGLRTDTQYF.

The chain uses TRBV3-1 and TRBJ2-5, with D possibly being TRBD1 or TRBD2 (6 bases each). Looked up from germline, CDR1 is LGHDT and CDR2 is YNNKEL (reference sequence). CDR3 length: 13 residues. V was shortened by 3 bases and J by 6 bases, with 11 bases between the two germline ends. The CDR3 spells CASSHGGRQTQYF. CDR3 in DNA: TGTGCCAGCAGCCATGGGGGGCGGCAGACCCAGTACTTC.

This sequence joins TRBV12-3 or TRBV12-4 and TRBJ2-3, with 14 nucleotides matching TRBD2. Trimming removed 7 bases from V and 7 bases from J; junction bases left unmatched: 7. The CDR3 contains 15 residues. The DNA of the CDR3 is TGTGCCAGCACCCTGGGGACTAGCGGGGGAAATACGCAGTATTTT. This encodes CASTLGTSGGNTQYF.

This clonotype was recorded only once. One junction end disagrees with the germline gene, perhaps due to a read error. As DNA, the CDR3 is TGTGCCAGCCCCTTCCCGCGGTGGGGACCACGCACAGAGACGCAGTATTTT. The encoded protein is CASPFPRWGPRTETQYF. The chain has TRBV7-3 and TRBJ2-3; D may correspond to TRBD1 or TRBD2 (5 bases each). Germline V gene lookup returns CDR1 SGHTA and CDR2 FQGTGA. The CDR3 consists of 17 residues.

V usage is TRBV29-1 and J usage is TRBJ2-1; maybe TRBD2 (6 bases). Per germline, CDR1 SQVTM and CDR2 ANQGSEA. The CDR3 is 15 amino acids. With 4 bases removed from V and 3 bases from J, the gap between germline ends came to 16 bases. The CDR3 protein is CSVARGSPNYNEQFF. The CDR3 nucleotides are TGCAGCGTTGCTCGGGGGTCCCCTAACTACAATGAGCAGTTCTTC.

This chain connects TRBV3-1 to TRBJ2-5; D not resolved. Gene TRBJ2-7 matches the end of the DNA better, so the J call may be wrong. Germline V gene sequence: CDR1 LGHDT, CDR2 YNNKEL (reference sequence). The length of the CDR3 is 13 residues. As DNA, the CDR3 is TGTGCCAGCAGCCAAGATGGAGACAACGAGCAGTACTTC. Amino acids: CASSQDGDNEQYF.

Comments on this clonotype: At one of its ends the junction is not consistent with the germline gene, which may arise from a read error. The chain carries TRBV12-3 or TRBV12-4 and TRBJ1-6; D is unclear. There are 15 residues in the CDR3. The CDR3 reads CASSLVAGHNSPPHF. CDR3 bases: TGTGCCAGCAGTTTAGTTGCCGGCCATAATTCACCCCCCCACTTT.

The chain links TRBV5-6 to TRBJ1-2; D may be TRBD1 (5 bases). Germline values: CDR1 SGHDT, CDR2 YYEEEE. The CDR3 extends over 14 amino acids. V was cut by 3 bases and J by 7 bases, with 16 bases left in between. The CDR3 sequence: CASSSVTGFGGYTF. CDR3 in DNA: TGTGCCAGCAGCTCCGTAACAGGTTTCGGTGGCTACACCTTC.

In this sample, this clonotype turned up once. This CDR3 is CASSSGKGQPQHF. CDR3 nucleotide sequence: TGTGCCAGCAGTTCGGGGAAGGGACAGCCCCAGCATTTT. The rearrangement joins TRBV11-2 to TRBJ1-5; D not resolved. Trimming pared 6 bases from V and 7 bases from J, leaving 13 bases between. Per germline, CDR1 SGHAT and CDR2 FQNNGV. The CDR3 has 13 residues.

The genes are TRBV12-3 or TRBV12-4 and TRBJ2-4, with D possibly TRBD1 on 5 matching bases. The CDR3 is made up of 16 amino acids. Trimming cost V 2 bases and J 5 bases, with 16 bases left between them. The CDR3 nucleotides read TGTGCCAGCAGTTTAAATCTAGGGGAAGGGCAAAACATTCAGTACTTC. As protein: CASSLNLGEGQNIQYF.

As regards this clonotype: At one end the junction does not follow the germline gene, possibly because of a read error. This chain joins TRBV5-1 and TRBJ2-7, with D possibly matching TRBD1 (6 bases). The CDR3 totals 15 residues. Germline-derived CDR1 and CDR2 are SGHRS and YFSETQ. For the CDR3, the DNA is TGCGCCGGCAGCTTGGACAGAGGGTACTCCTACGAGCAGTACTTC. It yields the protein CAGSLDRGYSYEQYF.

The chain links TRBV29-1 to TRBJ1-1, with TRBD1 identical over 9 bases. After removal of 7 bases from V and 11 bases from J, the junction contained 14 bases not matched to a gene. Per the germline V gene, CDR1 is SQVTM and CDR2 is ANQGSEA. The CDR3 is 13 residues long. The CDR3 bases are TGCAGCGGAGAGGACAGGGGACGTTTTGCCGCTTTCTTT. Translated: CSGEDRGRFAAFF.

This clonotype was seen a handful of times. V is TRBV3-1 and J is TRBJ1-1; possibly TRBD1 for D (5 bases). From germline, CDR1 is LGHDT and CDR2 YNNKEL (reference sequence). The CDR3 consists of 14 residues. V was pared by 4 bases and J by 0 bases, with 9 bases between. The chain's CDR3 is CASSPGLLNTEAFF. CDR3 bases: TGTGCCAGCAGCCCGGGACTTTTGAACACTGAAGCTTTCTTT.